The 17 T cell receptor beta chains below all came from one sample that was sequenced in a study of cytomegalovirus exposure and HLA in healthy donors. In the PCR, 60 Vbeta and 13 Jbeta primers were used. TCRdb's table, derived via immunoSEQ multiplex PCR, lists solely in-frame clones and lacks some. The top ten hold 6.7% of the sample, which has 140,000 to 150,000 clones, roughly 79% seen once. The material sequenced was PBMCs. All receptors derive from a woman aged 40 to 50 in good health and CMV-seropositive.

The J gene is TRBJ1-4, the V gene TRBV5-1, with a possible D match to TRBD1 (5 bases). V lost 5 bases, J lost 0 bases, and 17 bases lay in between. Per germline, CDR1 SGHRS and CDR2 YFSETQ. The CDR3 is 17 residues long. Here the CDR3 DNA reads TGCGCCAGCAGTCTGGGGGGGTCAGGCGCAACTAATGAAAAACTGTTTTTT. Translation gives CASSLGGSGATNEKLFF. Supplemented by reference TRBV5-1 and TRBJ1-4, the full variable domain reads KAGVTQTPRYLIKTRGQQVTLSCSPISGHRSVSWYQQTPGQGLQFLFEYFSETQRNKGNFPGRFSGRQFSNSRSEMNVSTLELGDSALYLCASSLGGSGATNEKLFFGSGTQLSVL.

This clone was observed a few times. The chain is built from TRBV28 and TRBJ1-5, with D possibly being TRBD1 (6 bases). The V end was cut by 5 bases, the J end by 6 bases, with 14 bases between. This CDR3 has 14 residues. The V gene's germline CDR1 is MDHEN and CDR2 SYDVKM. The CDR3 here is CASSIQGFGQPQHF. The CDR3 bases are TGTGCCAGCAGTATACAGGGTTTCGGTCAGCCCCAGCATTTT.

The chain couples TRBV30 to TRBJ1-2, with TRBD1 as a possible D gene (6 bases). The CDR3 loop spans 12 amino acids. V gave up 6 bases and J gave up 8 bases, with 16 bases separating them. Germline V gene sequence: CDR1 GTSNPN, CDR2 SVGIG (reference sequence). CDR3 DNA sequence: TGTGCCTGCTATCCTACAGGGCGGGGCTACACCTTC. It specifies CACYPTGRGYTF.

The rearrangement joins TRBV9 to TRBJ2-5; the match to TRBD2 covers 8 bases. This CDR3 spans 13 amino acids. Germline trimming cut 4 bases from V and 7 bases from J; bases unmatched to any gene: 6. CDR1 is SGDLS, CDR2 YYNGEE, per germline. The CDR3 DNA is TGTGCCAGCAGCACTCAGGCGGGGGGGACCCAGTACTTC. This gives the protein CASSTQAGGTQYF.

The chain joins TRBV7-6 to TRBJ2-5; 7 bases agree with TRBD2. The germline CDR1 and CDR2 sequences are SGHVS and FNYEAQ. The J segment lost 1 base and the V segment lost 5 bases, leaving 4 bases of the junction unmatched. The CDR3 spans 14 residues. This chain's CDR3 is CASSAAGTQETQYF. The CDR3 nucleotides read TGTGCCAGCAGCGCAGCGGGGACCCAAGAGACCCAGTACTTC. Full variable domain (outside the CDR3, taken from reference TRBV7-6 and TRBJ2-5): GAGVSQSPRYKVTKRGQDVALRCDPISGHVSLYWYRQALGQGPEFLTYFNYEAQQDKSGLPNDRFSAERPEGSISTLTIQRTEQRDSAMYRCASSAAGTQETQYFGPGTRLLVL.

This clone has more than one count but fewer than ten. The CDR3 region is CASSQDREGSGETQYF. Written as DNA, the CDR3 is TGCGCCAGCAGCCAAGATCGAGAAGGATCGGGAGAGACCCAGTACTTC. This rearrangement joins TRBV4-1 to TRBJ2-5; D is unclear. The V and J ends lost 0 bases and 4 bases respectively, with 15 bases between them. This CDR3 spans 16 amino acids. Germline CDR1 and CDR2: MGHRA and YSYEKL.

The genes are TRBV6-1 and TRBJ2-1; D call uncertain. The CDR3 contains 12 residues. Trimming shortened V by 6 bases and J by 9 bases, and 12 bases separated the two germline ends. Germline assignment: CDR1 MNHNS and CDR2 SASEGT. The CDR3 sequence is CASRTEIFEQFF. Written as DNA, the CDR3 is TGTGCCAGCAGAACCGAGATCTTTGAGCAGTTCTTC.

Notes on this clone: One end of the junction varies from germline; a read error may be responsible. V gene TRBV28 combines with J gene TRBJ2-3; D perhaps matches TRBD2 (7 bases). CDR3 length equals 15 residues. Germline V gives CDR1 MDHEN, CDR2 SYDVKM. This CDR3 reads CASITAGANTDTQYF. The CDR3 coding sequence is TGTGCTAGCATTACCGCGGGGGCAAACACAGATACGCAGTATTTT.

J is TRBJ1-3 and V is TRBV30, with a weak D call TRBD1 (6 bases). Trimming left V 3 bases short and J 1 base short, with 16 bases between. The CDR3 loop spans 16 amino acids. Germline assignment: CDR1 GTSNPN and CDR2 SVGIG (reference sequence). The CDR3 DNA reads TGTGCCTGGAGCGCAGGGGATCCCTTATCTGGAAACACCATATATTTT. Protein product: CAWSAGDPLSGNTIYF.

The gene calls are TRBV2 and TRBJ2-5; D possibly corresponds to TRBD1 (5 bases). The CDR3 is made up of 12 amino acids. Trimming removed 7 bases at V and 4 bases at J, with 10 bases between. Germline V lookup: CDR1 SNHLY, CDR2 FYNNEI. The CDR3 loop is CASTRVAETQYF. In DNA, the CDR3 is TGTGCCAGCACCAGGGTTGCAGAGACCCAGTACTTC.

The DNA of the CDR3 is TGCAGCGTTGGGGGGGGATACGAGCAGTACTTC. This translates into CSVGGGYEQYF. The genes are TRBV29-1 and TRBJ2-7, with 7 bases matching TRBD2. J lost 4 bases, V lost 4 bases, and 1 base had no gene match. The V gene's germline CDR1 is SQVTM and CDR2 ANQGSEA. This CDR3 has 11 residues.

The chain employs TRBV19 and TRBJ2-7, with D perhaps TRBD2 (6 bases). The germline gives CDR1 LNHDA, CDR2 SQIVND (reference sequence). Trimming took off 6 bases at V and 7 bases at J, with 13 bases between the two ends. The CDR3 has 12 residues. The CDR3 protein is CASSPRGGEQYF. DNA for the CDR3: TGTGCCAGTAGCCCGAGGGGAGGAGAGCAGTACTTC.

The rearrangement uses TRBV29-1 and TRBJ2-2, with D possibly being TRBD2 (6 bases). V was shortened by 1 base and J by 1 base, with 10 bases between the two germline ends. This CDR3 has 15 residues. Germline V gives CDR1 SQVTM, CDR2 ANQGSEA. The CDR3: CSVEVPEGNTGELFF. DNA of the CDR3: TGCAGCGTTGAAGTTCCGGAGGGGAACACCGGGGAGCTGTTTTTT.

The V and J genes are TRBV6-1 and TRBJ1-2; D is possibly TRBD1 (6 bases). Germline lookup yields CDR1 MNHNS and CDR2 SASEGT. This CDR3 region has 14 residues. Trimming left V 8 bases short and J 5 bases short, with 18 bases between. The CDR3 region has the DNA TGTGCCAGCGGGGCGGGCAGGGGTTGGTATGGCTACACCTTC. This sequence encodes CASGAGRGWYGYTF.

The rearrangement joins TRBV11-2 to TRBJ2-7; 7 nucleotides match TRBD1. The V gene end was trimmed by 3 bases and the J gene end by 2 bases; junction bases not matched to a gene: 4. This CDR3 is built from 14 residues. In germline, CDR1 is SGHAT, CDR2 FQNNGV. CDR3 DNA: TGTGCCAGCAGCTTGCCGACAGGGACCTACGAGCAGTACTTC. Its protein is CASSLPTGTYEQYF.

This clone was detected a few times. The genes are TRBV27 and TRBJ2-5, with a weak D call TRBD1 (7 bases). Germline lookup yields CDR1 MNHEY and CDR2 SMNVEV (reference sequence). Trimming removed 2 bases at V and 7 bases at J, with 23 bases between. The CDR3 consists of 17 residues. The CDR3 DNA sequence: TGTGCCAGCAGTTTAATTTTGGCCAGGGGGGCCCGGGGGACCCAGTACTTC. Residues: CASSLILARGARGTQYF.

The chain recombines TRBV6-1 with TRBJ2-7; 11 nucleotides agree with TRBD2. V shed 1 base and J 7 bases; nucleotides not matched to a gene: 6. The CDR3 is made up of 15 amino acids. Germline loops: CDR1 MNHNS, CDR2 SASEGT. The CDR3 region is CASSEVVAGGQEQYF. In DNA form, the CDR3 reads TGTGCCAGCAGTGAAGTGGTAGCGGGGGGGCAGGAGCAGTACTTC.